Shown below are 2 T cell receptor beta chains from a single sample sequenced in a study of T cell responses to AZD1222 COVID-19 vaccine. Generated by immunoSEQ multiplex PCR, the TCRdb table keeps only in-frame clones and is missing some. The sample carries 85,000 to 130,000 clones, 90% recorded once. The sequencing used peripheral blood, collected 28 days after the second AZD1222 dose. The receptors were gathered from an adult who received the AZD1222 COVID-19 vaccine.

The CDR3 region is CASRLEVGETQYF. The CDR3 region has the DNA TGTGCCAGCCGACTGGAGGTCGGAGAGACCCAGTACTTC. The chain couples TRBV12-3 or TRBV12-4 to TRBJ2-5; tentative D call: TRBD2 (5 bases). The CDR3 sequence is 13 residues long. V dropped 8 bases and J dropped 4 bases, with 14 bases sitting between them.

The rearrangement uses TRBV7-3 and TRBJ1-6; maybe TRBD1 (5 bases). Germline V gene sequence: CDR1 SGHTA, CDR2 FQGTGA. The CDR3 extends over 15 amino acids. V lost 2 bases, J lost 7 bases, and 12 bases lay in between. CDR3 in DNA: TGTGCCAGCAGCTTATCCCCCAGGGCAAATTCACCCCTCCACTTT. This translates into CASSLSPRANSPLHF. Full variable domain (rest looked up from reference TRBV7-3 and TRBJ1-6): GAGVSQTPSNKVTEKGKYVELRCDPISGHTALYWYRQSLGQGPEFLIYFQGTGAADDSGLPNDRFFAVRPEGSVSTLKIQRTERGDSAVYLCASSLSPRANSPLHFGNGTRLTVT.